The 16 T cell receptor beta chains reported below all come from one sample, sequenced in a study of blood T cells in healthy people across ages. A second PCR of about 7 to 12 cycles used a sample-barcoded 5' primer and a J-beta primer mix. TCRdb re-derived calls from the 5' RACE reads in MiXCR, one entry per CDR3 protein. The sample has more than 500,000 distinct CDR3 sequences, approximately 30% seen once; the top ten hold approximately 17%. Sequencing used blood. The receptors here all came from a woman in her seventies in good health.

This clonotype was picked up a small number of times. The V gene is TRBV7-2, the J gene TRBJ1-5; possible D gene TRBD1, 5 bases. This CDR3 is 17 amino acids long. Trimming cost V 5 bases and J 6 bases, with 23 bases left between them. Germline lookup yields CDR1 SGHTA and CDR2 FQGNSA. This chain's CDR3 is CASSPGIDRGISQPQHF. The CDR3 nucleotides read TGTGCCAGCAGCCCAGGAATTGACAGAGGGATAAGTCAGCCCCAGCATTTT.

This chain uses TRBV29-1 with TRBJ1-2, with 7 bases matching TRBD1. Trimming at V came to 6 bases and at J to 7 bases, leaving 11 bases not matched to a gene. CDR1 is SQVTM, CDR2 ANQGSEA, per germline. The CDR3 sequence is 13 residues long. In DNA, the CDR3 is TGCAGCGTCCCCTCCGACAGGGTGGGTGGCTACACCTTC. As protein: CSVPSDRVGGYTF. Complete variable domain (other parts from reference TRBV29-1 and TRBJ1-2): SAVISQKPSRDICQRGTSLTIQCQVDSQVTMMFWYRQQPGQSLTLIATANQGSEATYESGFVIDKFPISRPNLTFSTLTVSNMSPEDSSIYLCSVPSDRVGGYTFGSGTRLTVV.

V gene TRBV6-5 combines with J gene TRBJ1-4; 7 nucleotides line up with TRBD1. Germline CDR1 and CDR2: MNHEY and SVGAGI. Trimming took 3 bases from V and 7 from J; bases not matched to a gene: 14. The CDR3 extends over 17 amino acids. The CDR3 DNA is TGTGCCAGCAGTTATTTAGGGGGCGCTTCCATTTCTGAAAAACTGTTTTTT. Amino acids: CASSYLGGASISEKLFF.

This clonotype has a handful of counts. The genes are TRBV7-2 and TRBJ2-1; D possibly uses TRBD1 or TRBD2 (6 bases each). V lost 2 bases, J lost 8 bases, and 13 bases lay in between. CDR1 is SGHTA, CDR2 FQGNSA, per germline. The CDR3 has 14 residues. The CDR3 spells CASSLTGRLYEQFF. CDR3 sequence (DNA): TGTGCCAGCAGCTTAACAGGGAGGCTCTATGAGCAGTTCTTC.

CDR3: CAISEQGRHGYTF. In DNA, the CDR3 is TGTGCCATCAGTGAGCAGGGACGGCATGGCTACACCTTC. The chain couples TRBV10-3 to TRBJ1-2; tentatively, D is TRBD1 (5 bases). Looked up from germline, CDR1 is ENHRY and CDR2 is SYGVKD. V shed 2 bases and J shed 6 bases, with 10 bases lying between them. The CDR3 is 13 amino acids.

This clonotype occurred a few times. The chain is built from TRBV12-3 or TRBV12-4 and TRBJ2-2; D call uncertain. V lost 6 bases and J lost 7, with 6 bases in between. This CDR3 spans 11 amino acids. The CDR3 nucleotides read TGTGCCAGCAGGCCCCTCGGGGAGCTGTTTTTT. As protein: CASRPLGELFF.

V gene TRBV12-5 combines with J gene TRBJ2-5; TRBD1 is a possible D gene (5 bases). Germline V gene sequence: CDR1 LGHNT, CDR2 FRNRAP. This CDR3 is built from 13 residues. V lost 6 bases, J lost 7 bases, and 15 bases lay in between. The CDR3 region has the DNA TGTGCTAGTGGGCCCCTAGGGGAAGGGACCCAGTACTTC. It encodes CASGPLGEGTQYF.

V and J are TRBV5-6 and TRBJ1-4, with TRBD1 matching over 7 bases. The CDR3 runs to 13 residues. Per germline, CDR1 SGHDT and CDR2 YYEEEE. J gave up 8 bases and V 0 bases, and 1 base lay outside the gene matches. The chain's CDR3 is CASSLVQGEKLFF. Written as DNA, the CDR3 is TGTGCCAGCAGCTTGGTACAGGGGGAAAAACTGTTTTTT.

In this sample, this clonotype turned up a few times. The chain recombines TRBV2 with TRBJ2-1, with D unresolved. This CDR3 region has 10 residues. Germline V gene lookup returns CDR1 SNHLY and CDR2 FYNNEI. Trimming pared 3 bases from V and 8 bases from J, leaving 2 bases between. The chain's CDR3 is CASSDYEQFF. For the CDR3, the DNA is TGTGCCAGCAGTGATTATGAGCAGTTCTTC.

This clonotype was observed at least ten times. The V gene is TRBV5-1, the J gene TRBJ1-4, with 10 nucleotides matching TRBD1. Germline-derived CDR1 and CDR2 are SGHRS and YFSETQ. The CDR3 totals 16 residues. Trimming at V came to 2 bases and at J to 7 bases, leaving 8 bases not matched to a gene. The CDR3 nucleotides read TGCGCCAGCAGCTTCGCCTCCCGGGACAGGGGTGAAAAACTGTTTTTT. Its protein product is CASSFASRDRGEKLFF.

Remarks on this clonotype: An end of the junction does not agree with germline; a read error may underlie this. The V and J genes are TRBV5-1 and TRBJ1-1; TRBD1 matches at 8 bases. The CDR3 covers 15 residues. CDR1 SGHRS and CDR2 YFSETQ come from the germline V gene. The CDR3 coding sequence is TGCACCAGCAGCTTTCCAGGGGGCGCGGGCACTGAAGCTTTCTTT. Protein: CTSSFPGGAGTEAFF.

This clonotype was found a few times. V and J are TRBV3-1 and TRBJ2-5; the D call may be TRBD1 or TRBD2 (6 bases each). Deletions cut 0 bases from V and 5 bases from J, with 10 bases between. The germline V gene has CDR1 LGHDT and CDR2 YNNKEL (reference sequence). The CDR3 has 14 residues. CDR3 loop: CASSQDIGGETQYF. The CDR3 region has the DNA TGTGCCAGCAGCCAAGATATAGGGGGGGAGACCCAGTACTTC.

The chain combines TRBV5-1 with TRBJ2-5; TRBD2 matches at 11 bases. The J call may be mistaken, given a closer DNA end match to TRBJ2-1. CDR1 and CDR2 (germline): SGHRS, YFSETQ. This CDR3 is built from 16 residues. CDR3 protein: CASSLLTSGVGGEQFF. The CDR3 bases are TGCGCCAGCAGCCTCCTGACTAGCGGGGTTGGGGGTGAGCAGTTCTTC.

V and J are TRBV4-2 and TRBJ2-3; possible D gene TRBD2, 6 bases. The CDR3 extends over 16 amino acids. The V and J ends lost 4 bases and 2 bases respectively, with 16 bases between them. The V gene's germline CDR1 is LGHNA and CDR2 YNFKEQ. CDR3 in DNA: TGTGCCAGCAGCCTCAATCCGGGACTCGACACAGATACGCAGTATTTT. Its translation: CASSLNPGLDTDTQYF.

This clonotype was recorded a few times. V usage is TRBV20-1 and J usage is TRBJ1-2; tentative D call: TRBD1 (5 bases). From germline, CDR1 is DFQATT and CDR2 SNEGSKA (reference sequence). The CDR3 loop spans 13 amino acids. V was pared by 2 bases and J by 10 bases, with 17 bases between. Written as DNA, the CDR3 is TGCAGTGCTAGACGGGACTCCAAAAAAGACTACACCTTC. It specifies CSARRDSKKDYTF.

CDR3 DNA: TGTGCCAGCAGTGAAGCGGCAGAGTATCAGCCCCAGCATTTT. It yields the protein CASSEAAEYQPQHF. The J gene is TRBJ1-5, the V gene TRBV2, with D hard to call. CDR1 is SNHLY and CDR2 is FYNNEI in the germline V gene. CDR3 length: 14 amino acids. V lost 0 bases to trimming and J lost 5 bases, with 8 bases between them.